A selection of T cell receptor beta chains follows, all from one sample in a study of T-cell reconstitution after alpha-beta-depleted transplantation in children. TCRdb re-derived calls from the PCR reads in MiXCR, one entry per CDR3 protein. The sample records 350,000 to 400,000 distinct CDR3 sequences, roughly 15% being singletons. The sample was PBMCs, taken from the stem cell graft. These TCRs come from a human donor who donated a stem cell graft to a child with Fanconi anemia. Both conserved end residues are part of each CDR3. D genes are given only for firm matches. The size field is filled for only some rows; it gives once, few, many or a size class.

length	D	V	size	J	DNA	CDR3
14	NA	TRBV5-1	many	TRBJ2-5	TGCGCCAGCAAGGATCAGGGGCAGGGAGAGACCCAGTACTTC	CASKDQGQGETQYF
14	TRBD1	TRBV7-2	few	TRBJ2-3	TGTGCCAGCAGCTTAACAGGGGCGCAAGATACGCAGTATTTT	CASSLTGAQDTQYF
15	NA	TRBV24-1	many	TRBJ2-1	TGTGCCACCAGTGGGTCATCGAGCTCCTACAATGAGCAGTTCTTC	CATSGSSSSYNEQFF
14	NA	TRBV20-1	many	TRBJ1-4	TGCAGTGCCCCGGACCCCACAACTAATGAAAAACTGTTTTTT	CSAPDPTTNEKLFF
15	TRBD2	TRBV18	few	TRBJ2-2	TGTGCCAGCTCCCTCGGGACTAGCGGCTCCGGGGAGCTGTTTTTT	CASSLGTSGSGELFF
17	TRBD1	TRBV5-1	many	TRBJ1-1	TGCGCCAGCAGCTTAAGGACAGGGGGCATTGGTGTCACTGAAGCTTTCTTT	CASSLRTGGIGVTEAFF
11	NA	TRBV7-9	few	TRBJ2-7	TGTGCCAGCAGAGGACTCTACGAGCAGTACTTC	CASRGLYEQYF
13	NA	TRBV9	many	TRBJ1-1	TGTGCCAGCAGCGTAGGCCAAGGGACTGAAGCTTTCTTT	CASSVGQGTEAFF
13	NA	TRBV10-2	NA	TRBJ2-3	TGCGCCAGCAGTACTTACAGGGTGGATACGCAGTATTTT	CASSTYRVDTQYF
15	NA	TRBV5-1	many	TRBJ2-2	TGCGCCAGCAGCTTGGAACAGATTAACACCGGGGAGCTGTTTTTT	CASSLEQINTGELFF
15	TRBD1	TRBV5-1	NA	TRBJ1-2	TGCGCCAGCAGCAAAGGACAGGGGCAGGCCTATGGCTACACCTTC	CASSKGQGQAYGYTF
14	NA	TRBV5-1	few	TRBJ1-2	TGCGCCAGCAGCGAACCGGGGCAGGGTGGGGGCTACACCTTC	CASSEPGQGGGYTF
15	TRBD1	TRBV10-3	NA	TRBJ1-2	TGTGCCATCCAAATTACAGGGGGCGCGGACTATGGCTACACCTTC	CAIQITGGADYGYTF
14	TRBD1	TRBV20-1	NA	TRBJ1-2	TGCAGTGCTAGGGACAGGGTCCTTTACTATGGCTACACCTTC	CSARDRVLYYGYTF
14	NA	TRBV29-1	many	TRBJ2-7	TGCAGCGTGGCGTGGGGTGGCGGAGAAGACGAGCAGTACTTC	CSVAWGGGEDEQYF
11	NA	TRBV29-1	NA	TRBJ1-2	TGCAGCGTTGGTGGGTCCTATGGCTACACCTTC	CSVGGSYGYTF
15	NA	TRBV12-3/TRBV12-4	NA	TRBJ1-1	TGTGCCAGCAGCCATACTCTACAGGGTTTCACTGAAGCTTTCTTT	CASSHTLQGFTEAFF
14	NA	TRBV20-1	few	TRBJ2-3	TGCAGTGCCAACCCGGGACTGCCGACAGATACGCAGTATTTT	CSANPGLPTDTQYF
13	TRBD2	TRBV30	few	TRBJ2-1	TGTGCCTGGACTAACGGGGGGGCAGGGGAGCAGTTCTTC	CAWTNGGAGEQFF
17	NA	TRBV19	NA	TRBJ2-2	TGTGCCAGTAGTATCAAGATGGCAGGCTCCGACACCGGGGAGCTGTTTTTT	CASSIKMAGSDTGELFF
16	TRBD2	TRBV18	NA	TRBJ2-5	TGTGCCAGCTCACCACAGAAGCGGGGGGTCCAAGAGACCCAGTACTTC	CASSPQKRGVQETQYF
17	TRBD2	TRBV4-3	many	TRBJ2-5	TGCGCCAGCAGCCCGTGGACTAGCGGGGGTGCCCAAGAGACCCAGTACTTC	CASSPWTSGGAQETQYF
17	NA	TRBV6-5	few	TRBJ1-4	TGTGCCAGCAGTTACCTTGGGGCCGGGACAAGCGGTGAAAAACTGTTTTTT	CASSYLGAGTSGEKLFF
17	NA	TRBV27	NA	TRBJ1-5	TGTGCCAGCAGTTTATCCGGGGGAGTGAGGAGCAATCAGCCCCAGCATTTT	CASSLSGGVRSNQPQHF
14	TRBD1	TRBV6-8	many	TRBJ2-5	TGTGCCAGCAGCTCCGGGACAGGGTTAGAGACCCAGTACTTC	CASSSGTGLETQYF
12	TRBD2	TRBV7-6	NA	TRBJ2-1	TGTGCCAGCAGCGTTTACGGGGGGGAGCAGTTCTTC	CASSVYGGEQFF
14	NA	TRBV12-3/TRBV12-4	NA	TRBJ1-1	TGTGCCAGCAGTCACGGGATTCAAAACACTGAAGCTTTCTTT	CASSHGIQNTEAFF
15	NA	TRBV11-2	few	TRBJ1-4	TGTGCCAGCAGCTCCTACAGTACAACTAATGAAAAACTGTTTTTT	CASSSYSTTNEKLFF
17	NA	TRBV6-1	NA	TRBJ2-1	TGTGCCAGCAGCCCTCTTTATGGAGGGGCCTCCTACAATGAGCAGTTCTTC	CASSPLYGGASYNEQFF
12	NA	TRBV12-3/TRBV12-4	many	TRBJ1-5	TGTGCCAGCAGTTTAGCGACCCAGGCCCAGCATTTT	CASSLATQAQHF
15	NA	TRBV5-1	few	TRBJ1-4	TGCGCCAGCAGAAGAACAGGGAAGACTAATGAAAAACTGTTTTTT	CASRRTGKTNEKLFF
16	NA	TRBV28	few	TRBJ1-5	TGTGCCAGCAGTTTCTTGGGGGCACTTAGCAATCAGCCCCAGCATTTT	CASSFLGALSNQPQHF
12	NA	TRBV11-2	NA	TRBJ1-1	TGTGCCAGCAGCCACGGTTGGACTGAAGCTTTCTTT	CASSHGWTEAFF
14	NA	TRBV7-2	many	TRBJ1-2	TGTGCCAGCAGCTTAGGGGCAGGGCTGTATGGCTACACCTTC	CASSLGAGLYGYTF
13	NA	TRBV9	NA	TRBJ1-5	TGTGCCAGCAGCGTAAAAGATCTTTCGCCCCAGCATTTT	CASSVKDLSPQHF
16	NA	TRBV12-3/TRBV12-4	NA	TRBJ2-7	TGTGCCAGCAGCCCATCGCGGGCAGGGTCTATCTACGAGCAGTACTTC	CASSPSRAGSIYEQYF
13	NA	TRBV20-1	few	TRBJ1-1	TGCAGTGCTTTGGGGCGAGCCAACACTGAAGCTTTCTTT	CSALGRANTEAFF
16	TRBD1	TRBV5-1	NA	TRBJ2-7	TGCGCCAGCAGCTTCTGGTCGACAGGGGCTACATACGAGCAGTACTTC	CASSFWSTGATYEQYF
14	NA	TRBV29-1	NA	TRBJ2-7	TGCAGCGTTGCTGGGGCGAGGGATGACTACGAGCAGTACTTC	CSVAGARDDYEQYF
15	TRBD2	TRBV7-8	many	TRBJ2-1	TGTGCCAGCAGCCCGCGGACTAGGGCGACCGGTGAGCAGTTCTTC	CASSPRTRATGEQFF
16	TRBD1	TRBV24-1	few	TRBJ2-1	TGTGCCACCAGTGACCCTGGGACAGGGGAGAAGAATGAGCAGTTCTTC	CATSDPGTGEKNEQFF
12	TRBD2	TRBV7-8	many	TRBJ2-7	TGTGCCAGCAGCCCCGGGAGGGAAGAGCAGTACTTC	CASSPGREEQYF
13	NA	TRBV20-1	few	TRBJ2-3	TGCAGTGCCAACAGAGGGGGCACAGATACGCAGTATTTT	CSANRGGTDTQYF
13	NA	TRBV25-1	NA	TRBJ1-1	TGTGCCAGCTCTGGACATATTCCCCCTGAAGCTTTCTTT	CASSGHIPPEAFF
14	NA	TRBV5-1	NA	TRBJ2-1	TGCGCCAGCAGCTTAGGCAGCCTGAGGAATGAGCAGTTCTTC	CASSLGSLRNEQFF
15	NA	TRBV6-1	few	TRBJ2-1	TGTGCCAGCAGTGCAAACCGGGCAAGGAGATTGATTGCTACCTTC	CASSANRARRLIATF
13	NA	TRBV10-3	many	TRBJ2-1	TGTGCCATCAAGACGAGCGAAGACAATGAGCAGTTCTTC	CAIKTSEDNEQFF
17	TRBD2	TRBV9	few	TRBJ2-3	TGTGCCAGCAGCGTATCACTAGCGGGGGGTAGCACAGATACGCAGTATTTT	CASSVSLAGGSTDTQYF
14	TRBD2	TRBV10-2	few	TRBJ2-1	TGCGCCAGCAGTGTTCCTAGCGGCAACAATGAGCAGTTCTTC	CASSVPSGNNEQFF
12	NA	TRBV29-1	many	TRBJ1-1	TGCAGCGTTGGGCTTGGGGACACTGAAGCTTTCTTT	CSVGLGDTEAFF
12	NA	TRBV20-1	few	TRBJ2-5	TGCAGTGCTAACACGTACCAAGAGACCCAGTACTTC	CSANTYQETQYF
12	NA	TRBV10-3	many	TRBJ2-5	TGTGCCATCAGTGATTCTGGAGAGACCCAGTACTTC	CAISDSGETQYF
11	NA	TRBV20-1	few	TRBJ2-1	TGCAGCAGGGGAACGTACAATGAGCAGTTCTTC	CSRGTYNEQFF
13	NA	TRBV7-2	NA	TRBJ1-2	TGTGCCAGCAGCTTAGGGAGGGTTGATGGCTACACCTTC	CASSLGRVDGYTF